This TCR beta chain stems from a study of Ad26.COV2.S vaccination and SARS-CoV-2 variants. Study as a whole: Donor got 5x10^10 or 1x10^11 viral particles of Ad26.COV2.S. Study conclusions and caveats: Spike-specific TCR breadth was greater after Ad26.COV2.S than placebo. TCR breadth and depth estimates may have understated total T cell responses.

Assay used: immunoSEQ multiplex PCR; TCRdb lists only in-frame clones, some missing. The data hold roughly 500,000 clones, with 85% to 90% observed a single time. A note on this clone: The target antigen is unknown.

Sample treatment: 15 to 20 received Ad26.COV2.S at low or high dose, single or two shots; several received placebo; per-sample allocation not given. Sampling occurred on day 63 after the first vaccine or placebo injection. The CDR3 contains 12 residues. CDR1 and CDR2 (germline): SNHLY, FYNNEI. The V gene lost 6 bases and the J gene lost 7 bases, with 12 bases spanning the gap. The V and J genes are TRBV2 and TRBJ1-2; possible D gene TRBD1, 6 bases. The sequence came from a person aged 18-60 years who received the Ad26.COV2.S COVID-19 vaccine or a placebo. The specimen was peripheral blood, collected in a trial of Ad26.COV2.S vaccine versus placebo. CDR3 nucleotides: TGTGCCAGCAGCACAGGGTACTCTGGCTACACCTTC. It encodes CASSTGYSGYTF.